Following are 26 T cell receptor beta chains from one sample sequenced in a study of control samples from healthy donors and cancer patients. Clones were read by immunoSEQ multiplex PCR, and TCRdb kept only the in-frame ones, dropping some. The data show around 53,000 clones, roughly nine tenths seen once. Source material: PBMCs. Receptor source: a man aged 55 to 69 with head and neck cancer.

Only one count was recorded for this clone. The chain combines TRBV20-1 with TRBJ1-2; D is unclear. This CDR3 is 11 amino acids long. CDR1 is DFQATT, CDR2 SNEGSKA, per germline (reference sequence). The ends were cut back, 1 base at V and 7 bases at J, with 7 bases in the middle. Here the CDR3 reads CSARVSLGYTF. Written as DNA, the CDR3 is TGCAGTGCTAGAGTGTCCCTTGGCTACACCTTC.

J is TRBJ1-2 and V is TRBV28; 8 nucleotides line up with TRBD1. Germline V lookup: CDR1 MDHEN, CDR2 SYDVKM. V lost 7 bases and J lost 4; bases outside the gene matches: 8. This CDR3 region has 14 residues. The DNA of the CDR3 is TGTGCCAGCACCCGGACAGGGTATCGCTATGGCTACACCTTC. Residues: CASTRTGYRYGYTF.

This chain connects TRBV19 to TRBJ1-3; D not resolved. Trimming pared 3 bases from V and 2 bases from J, leaving 5 bases between. CDR3 length: 13 amino acids. Per germline, CDR1 LNHDA and CDR2 SQIVND (reference sequence). The CDR3 is CASSMTAGNTIYF. CDR3 DNA: TGTGCCAGTAGTATGACGGCTGGAAACACCATATATTTT.

The chain joins TRBV10-3 to TRBJ1-6, with 7 bases matching TRBD1. This CDR3 has 14 residues. From germline, CDR1 is ENHRY and CDR2 SYGVKD. J gave up 9 bases and V 6 bases, and 8 bases lay outside the gene matches. The CDR3 spells CAISDDREVSPLHF. CDR3 nucleotide sequence: TGTGCCATCAGCGATGACAGGGAGGTTTCACCCCTCCACTTT.

The sample holds one count of this clone. The chain has TRBV5-1 and TRBJ2-2; a possible D gene is TRBD2 (6 bases). The length of the CDR3 is 16 residues. Germline V gene lookup returns CDR1 SGHRS and CDR2 YFSETQ. The V and J ends lost 2 bases and 2 bases respectively, with 13 bases between them. The CDR3 sequence is CASSFDPGDNTGELFF. CDR3 in DNA: TGCGCCAGCAGCTTCGACCCGGGGGATAACACCGGGGAGCTGTTTTTT.

The gene calls are TRBV6-5 and TRBJ1-2; D ambiguous. In germline, CDR1 is MNHEY, CDR2 SVGAGI. The length of the CDR3 is 16 residues. V was cut by 1 base and J by 0 bases, with 12 bases left in between. The CDR3 DNA reads TGTGCCAGCAGTTACTACGGGCCGAGGGCTAACTATGGCTACACCTTC. It yields the protein CASSYYGPRANYGYTF.

This clone was recorded a few times. The CDR3, as DNA: TGCGCCAGCAGCCCCGGGACAGGGGGGTACCAAGAGACCCAGTACTTC. As protein: CASSPGTGGYQETQYF. The chain is built from TRBV5-1 and TRBJ2-5, with 11 bases matching TRBD1. The V segment lost 4 bases and the J segment 0 bases; nucleotides outside the gene matches: 5. The length of the CDR3 is 16 residues. Germline values: CDR1 SGHRS, CDR2 YFSETQ.

V gene TRBV7-6 combines with J gene TRBJ2-7; TRBD1 agrees at 7 bases. Germline V gene lookup returns CDR1 SGHVS and CDR2 FNYEAQ. J lost 3 bases, V lost 0 bases, and 5 bases had no gene match. CDR3 length equals 15 residues. CDR3 residues: CASSLAPGQHYEQYF. The CDR3 nucleotides are TGTGCCAGCAGCTTAGCTCCGGGACAGCACTACGAGCAGTACTTC.

J is TRBJ1-5 and V is TRBV28; D not resolved. V lost 1 base and J lost 9, with 31 bases in between. The CDR3 totals 20 residues. Germline V gives CDR1 MDHEN, CDR2 SYDVKM. CDR3 protein: CASSLLRGRRPGPHIPPQHF. The CDR3 bases are TGTGCCAGCAGTTTATTAAGAGGGCGCAGACCGGGCCCTCACATCCCGCCCCAGCATTTT.

This clone has only a few counts. V is TRBV27 and J is TRBJ1-6, with 11 bases that match TRBD1. Germline-derived CDR1 and CDR2 are MNHEY and SMNVEV (reference sequence). V lost 2 bases and J lost 10; bases outside the gene matches: 4. The CDR3 runs 15 residues. CDR3 region: CASSLGQGAGSPLHF. For the CDR3, the DNA is TGTGCCAGCAGTTTAGGACAGGGGGCTGGATCACCCCTCCACTTT.

CDR3 region: CASSLTGPGNTIYF. CDR3 in DNA: TGCGCCAGCAGCTTGACAGGACCCGGAAACACCATATATTTT. This chain uses TRBV5-1 with TRBJ1-3, with a weak D call TRBD1 (5 bases). The V end was cut by 1 base, the J end by 4 bases, with 9 bases between. Germline-derived CDR1 and CDR2 are SGHRS and YFSETQ. The CDR3 runs 14 residues.

The V call is TRBV5-1, the J call TRBJ2-5; D is unclear. V gave up 0 bases and J gave up 5 bases, with 5 bases separating them. CDR3 length: 12 amino acids. CDR1 is SGHRS and CDR2 is YFSETQ in the germline V gene. CDR3 nucleotide sequence: TGCGCCAGCAGCTTGGATAGGGAGACCCAGTACTTC. Translation: CASSLDRETQYF.

The J gene is TRBJ2-5, the V gene TRBV6-5; 7 nucleotides match TRBD2. V dropped 4 bases and J dropped 4; count of bases not matched to a gene: 6. The germline gives CDR1 MNHEY, CDR2 SVGAGI. This CDR3 has 14 amino acids. The CDR3 is CASSLDGGGETQYF. CDR3 DNA: TGTGCCAGCAGTTTGGATGGGGGGGGAGAGACCCAGTACTTC.

This rearrangement joins TRBV11-2 to TRBJ1-5, with D possibly being TRBD1 (5 bases). The germline V and J ends were trimmed by 4 bases and 6 bases, with 16 bases remaining between them. The length of the CDR3 is 15 residues. Germline loops: CDR1 SGHAT, CDR2 FQNNGV. The CDR3 loop is CASSSSSVQGQPQHF. In DNA, the CDR3 is TGTGCCAGCAGCTCGTCATCGGTGCAGGGTCAGCCCCAGCATTTT. Based on the CDR3 plus reference TRBV11-2 and TRBJ1-5, the full variable domain is EAGVAQSPRYKIIEKRQSVAFWCNPISGHATLYWYQQILGQGPKLLIQFQNNGVVDDSQLPKDRFSAERLKGVDSTLKIQPAKLEDSAVYLCASSSSSVQGQPQHFGDGTRLSIL.

The chain employs TRBV5-4 and TRBJ2-5; 10 nucleotides line up with TRBD1. Per the germline V gene, CDR1 is SGHNT and CDR2 is YYREEE (reference sequence). Germline trimming cut 4 bases from V and 4 bases from J; bases unmatched to any gene: 4. This CDR3 is 14 amino acids long. The CDR3 coding sequence is TGTGCCAGCAGCCGACAGGGGGCTGGAGAGACCCAGTACTTC. Residues: CASSRQGAGETQYF.

The chain links TRBV28 to TRBJ1-4, with TRBD1 as a possible D gene (5 bases). The CDR3 covers 15 residues. V was shortened by 5 bases and J by 8 bases, with 18 bases between the two germline ends. CDR1 and CDR2 (germline): MDHEN, SYDVKM. CDR3: CASSPPGYAGEKLFF. CDR3 bases: TGTGCCAGCAGTCCCCCAGGGTACGCAGGGGAAAAACTGTTTTTT.

This clone has just a few counts. This chain uses TRBV5-1 with TRBJ2-2; 9 bases line up with TRBD1. Losses at the gene ends were 2 bases for V and 6 bases for J; bases not matched to a gene: 5. The germline V gene has CDR1 SGHRS and CDR2 YFSETQ. The CDR3 is 15 residues long. In DNA form, the CDR3 reads TGCGCCAGCAGCTTTACACAGGGGGCGTCCGGGGAGCTGTTTTTT. It encodes CASSFTQGASGELFF. Using reference TRBV5-1 and TRBJ2-2 for the parts outside the CDR3, the full variable domain is KAGVTQTPRYLIKTRGQQVTLSCSPISGHRSVSWYQQTPGQGLQFLFEYFSETQRNKGNFPGRFSGRQFSNSRSEMNVSTLELGDSALYLCASSFTQGASGELFFGEGSRLTVL.

The rearrangement links TRBV9 to TRBJ1-4; D perhaps matches TRBD1 (5 bases). Germline lookup yields CDR1 SGDLS and CDR2 YYNGEE. V lost 3 bases to trimming and J lost 5 bases, with 14 bases between them. CDR3 length equals 15 residues. The DNA of the CDR3 is TGTGCCAGCAGCGATACCGGGACGGCGAATGAAAAACTGTTTTTT. Its translation: CASSDTGTANEKLFF. The whole variable domain, filled in from reference TRBV9 and TRBJ1-4, reads DSGVTQTPKHLITATGQRVTLRCSPRSGDLSVYWYQQSLDQGLQFLIQYYNGEERAKGNILERFSAQQFPDLHSELNLSSLELGDSALYFCASSDTGTANEKLFFGSGTQLSVL.

V is TRBV4-3 and J is TRBJ1-2, with TRBD1 as a possible D gene (6 bases). Trimming took off 0 bases at V and 5 bases at J, with 25 bases between the two ends. The CDR3 sequence is 19 residues long. Per the germline V gene, CDR1 is LGHNA and CDR2 is YSLEER. The DNA for the CDR3 is TGCGCCAGCAGCCAAGATAAATTCCAGGGGTATGAACTAAAATATGGCTACACCTTC. It yields the protein CASSQDKFQGYELKYGYTF.

The chain links TRBV7-2 to TRBJ1-2, with D unresolved. CDR3 size: 11 residues. Trimming shortened V by 4 bases and J by 6 bases, and 6 bases separated the two germline ends. Germline loops: CDR1 SGHTA, CDR2 FQGNSA. The CDR3: CASSSGDGYTF. The CDR3 DNA reads TGTGCCAGCAGCTCCGGAGATGGCTACACCTTC.

This chain joins TRBV4-3 and TRBJ2-1, with D perhaps given as TRBD1 or TRBD2 (6 bases each). This CDR3 spans 17 amino acids. V was cut by 0 bases and J by 5 bases, with 17 bases left in between. CDR1 and CDR2 from the germline V gene are LGHNA and YSLEER. In DNA, the CDR3 is TGCGCCAGCAGCCAAGATGGGGGCGGGAACGTCGACAATGAGCAGTTCTTC. Amino acid sequence: CASSQDGGGNVDNEQFF.

The CDR3 reads CASSFDRGFEQYF. CDR3 DNA sequence: TGTGCCAGCAGTTTCGATAGGGGGTTCGAGCAGTACTTC. V gene TRBV3-1 (or the pseudogene TRBV3-2) combines with J gene TRBJ2-7, with D possibly matching TRBD1 (6 bases). Germline-derived CDR1 and CDR2 are LGHDT and YNNKEL (reference sequence). V gave up 6 bases and J gave up 6 bases, with 15 bases separating them. This CDR3 is 13 amino acids long.

CDR3 sequence: CASSLRLAGAMETQYF. The CDR3 nucleotides are TGTGCCAGCAGCTTACGACTAGCGGGGGCAATGGAGACCCAGTACTTC. This chain connects TRBV7-2 to TRBJ2-5; TRBD2 matches at 12 bases. Trimming took 2 bases from V and 5 from J; bases not matched to a gene: 6. The CDR3 consists of 16 residues. Germline V gene lookup returns CDR1 SGHTA and CDR2 FQGNSA.

This clone was observed a single time. J is TRBJ2-2 and V is TRBV19; 7 nucleotides agree with TRBD2. CDR3 length: 13 residues. The J segment lost 10 bases and the V segment lost 8 bases, leaving 10 bases of the junction unmatched. Germline V gene lookup returns CDR1 LNHDA and CDR2 SQIVND (reference sequence). The CDR3 region is CASAHLGGEELFF. The DNA for the CDR3 is TGTGCCAGTGCACACCTGGGGGGGGAGGAGCTGTTTTTT.

The rearrangement joins TRBV12-3 or TRBV12-4 to TRBJ2-1, with D unresolved. The CDR3 contains 12 residues. Trimming stripped 0 bases from V and 6 bases from J, with 3 bases between. For the CDR3, the DNA is TGTGCCAGCAGTTTAGCAACCAATGAGCAGTTCTTC. The encoded protein is CASSLATNEQFF.

A few counts support this clone. The chain couples TRBV4-3 to TRBJ1-1; 10 bases are a match to TRBD1. J lost 4 bases, V lost 2 bases, and 25 bases had no gene match. This CDR3 region has 22 residues. Per the germline V gene, CDR1 is LGHNA and CDR2 is YSLEER. CDR3 nucleotide sequence: TGCGCCAGCAGCCAATACCTTCCAGTCTCCGGGACAGGGGTAATGAGGTCCACTGAAGCTTTCTTT. Residues: CASSQYLPVSGTGVMRSTEAFF.